Sequencing of this TCR beta chain was carried out in a study of cytomegalovirus exposure and HLA in healthy donors. Study at large: Membership in the Caucasian-associated ancestry cluster was found for around four fifths of 300 to 500 genotyped donors.

With 60 Vbeta and 13 Jbeta primers, the PCR was carried out. Only in-frame clones appear in the TCRdb table, and some are missing; sequencing was by immunoSEQ multiplex PCR. The data hold approximately 120,000 clones, with 65% to 75% observed a single time. This clone was observed a handful of times. Healthy people donating bone marrow made up the donors. Despite likely unrecorded immune exposures, the donors were nominally healthy at the time of sampling. This clonotype was sampled from a woman aged 45 to 65 in good health and CMV-seropositive. Sequencing was carried out using PBMCs.

CDR3 region: CAWGTGGTGSRETQYF. For the CDR3, the DNA is TGTGCCTGGGGGACCGGTGGGACAGGGTCGAGGGAGACCCAGTACTTC. V is TRBV30 and J is TRBJ2-5; 9 positions agree with TRBD1. This CDR3 is 16 amino acids long. The ends lost 5 bases at V and 5 bases at J; junction bases unmatched: 15. Germline-derived CDR1 and CDR2 are GTSNPN and SVGIG (reference sequence).